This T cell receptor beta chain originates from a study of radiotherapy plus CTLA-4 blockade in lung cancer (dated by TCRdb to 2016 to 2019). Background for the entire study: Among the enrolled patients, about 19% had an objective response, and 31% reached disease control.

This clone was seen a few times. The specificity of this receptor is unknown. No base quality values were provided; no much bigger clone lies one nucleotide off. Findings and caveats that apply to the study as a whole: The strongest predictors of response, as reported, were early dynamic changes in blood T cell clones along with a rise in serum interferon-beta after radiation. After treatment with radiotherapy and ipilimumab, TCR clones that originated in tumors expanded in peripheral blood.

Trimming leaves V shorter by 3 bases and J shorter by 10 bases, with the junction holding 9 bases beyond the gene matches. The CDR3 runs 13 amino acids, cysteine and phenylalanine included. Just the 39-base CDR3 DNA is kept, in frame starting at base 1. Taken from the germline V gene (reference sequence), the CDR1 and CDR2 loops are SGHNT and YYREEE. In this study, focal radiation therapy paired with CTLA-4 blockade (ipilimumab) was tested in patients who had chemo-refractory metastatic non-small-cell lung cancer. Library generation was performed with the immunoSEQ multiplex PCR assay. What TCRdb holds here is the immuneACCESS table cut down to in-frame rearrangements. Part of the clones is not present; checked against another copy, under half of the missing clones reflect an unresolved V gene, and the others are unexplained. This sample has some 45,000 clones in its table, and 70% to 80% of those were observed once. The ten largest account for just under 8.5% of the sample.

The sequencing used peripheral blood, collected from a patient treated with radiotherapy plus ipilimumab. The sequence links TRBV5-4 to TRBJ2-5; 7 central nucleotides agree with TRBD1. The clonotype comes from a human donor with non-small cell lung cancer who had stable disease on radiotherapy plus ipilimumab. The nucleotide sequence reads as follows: TGTGCCAGCAGCTCCGGGACAGTAGCTTACCAGTACTTC. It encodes CASSSGTVAYQYF.